This TCR beta chain was sequenced in a study of T cells in Graves' hyperthyroidism and ophthalmopathy (dated by TCRdb to about 2019). With respect to the entire study: Peripheral blood was collected at initial diagnosis, before any treatment. To identify TCR V-J signatures that set the groups apart, the researchers used a discovery cohort of 100 patients, made up of some 41 with Graves' ophthalmopathy and about 59 with stable Graves' hyperthyroidism. Once sampling was done, hyperthyroidism patients were given methimazole at a starting dose of 30 mg daily, whereas ophthalmopathy patients were given high-dose intravenous methylprednisolone. In addition, the study compared T-cell repertoires in thyroid tissue and in blood from about 6 Graves' hyperthyroidism patients. Prospective prediction of ophthalmopathy was tested in an independent validation cohort of approximately 19 hyperthyroidism patients and around 16 patients who later progressed to ophthalmopathy. The paper describes TCR Vbeta CDR3 sequencing of roughly 130 peripheral blood samples, made up of 43 ophthalmopathy patients, around 78 hyperthyroidism patients and 17 progressor patients. The 100 discovery patients were randomly split 7:3 into training and test sets. Results and caveats for the whole study, not just this receptor: In validation, progression to ophthalmopathy was predicted by the model with about 70% sensitivity and roughly 72% specificity, a median of 6.5 months before onset. Most expanded thyroid clonotypes (frequency above 0.001) were also detected in blood, a finding suggesting that blood repertoires may reflect thyroid immune responses. Ophthalmopathy was separated from stable hyperthyroidism by a 13 V-J signature model, with approximately 86% sensitivity and about 81% specificity obtained in cross-validation and 80%/75% obtained in testing. Sample size was not statistically predetermined, and investigators were not blinded to group allocation.

Moderately to severely active disease, a Clinical Activity Score of at least 3, a NOSPECS grade of at least 4, and a duration under 3 months were present in ophthalmopathy patients. Exclusion was applied to patients with uncontrolled infections, other autoimmune diseases, pregnancy or lactation. Diagnoses relied on clinical symptoms, serum thyroxine and TRAb, thyroid ultrasound and orbital computed tomography. PBMCs were isolated from 7.5 to 10 ml of fresh peripheral blood by Ficoll-Paque density gradient centrifugation. Trizol reagent was used to extract total RNA, and RNA quality was then checked on an Agilent 2100 Bioanalyzer. TCR beta CDR3 regions were amplified from RNA transcripts. A first-round RT-PCR of the TCR CDR3 used the HTBI primer set with the Qiagen OneStep RT-PCR kit. Libraries were constructed in a second round of multiplex PCR, after which size selection and purification were carried out. The libraries were sequenced on an Illumina HiSeq2000 using paired-end 100 bp reads. Regarding the original processing steps: SOAPnuke was used to process the raw data, removing reads that contained adapters or uncalled bases, had a mean Phred below 15, or lacked an exact match to the constant primer or identifier. COPE v1.2.5 was used to merge the high-quality paired reads, and each unique nucleotide sequence was defined as a clonotype. MiTCR v1.1 was used to align the clonotypes against IMGT TRBV, TRBD and TRBJ reference segments. The analysis was restricted to V-J combinations with a frequency above 0.0001, which together covered roughly 99% of the repertoires. A TCS score was defined as the ratio between F50 (clonal expansion) and ExV (chaos), using BLOSUM62-based TCRdist between CDR3 peptides within each V-J. Welch's t-statistics and random forest reduced around 520 V-J features to 13, which were used in a naive Bayes classifier (R e1071). TCRdb trimmed public reads at Q25 via fastp, called clones via MiXCR and kept in-frame beta chains. CDR3 protein sequences are deduplicated, and each keeps its most common genes and DNA. The V and J calls and clone size come from TCRdb's table, not from the authors' own analysis. This sample has fewer than 550,000 distinct CDR3 sequences in its table, and around 24% of those were observed once. The biggest ten clones account for about 11% of the sample.

This clonotype appeared many times. The antigen this receptor binds is unknown. Base qualities are not provided; no much larger clone lies one nucleotide away. Per the germline V gene, KGHSH is the CDR1 and LQKENI is the CDR2. Trimmed from V: 2 bases; trimmed from J: 3 bases; junction bases lacking a gene match: 10. Counted from cysteine to phenylalanine, this CDR3 has 16 amino acids. The CDR3 DNA has 48 bases and is translated from base 1. The sample was blood. Recombination linked TRBV18 to TRBJ2-7; 7 bases in the middle match TRBD1. This receptor was taken from a woman aged 25 to 45 with Graves' ophthalmopathy. The CDR3 here reads CASSPAGTAVLYEQYF. The nucleotide sequence reads TGTGCCAGCTCACCAGCCGGGACAGCTGTTCTCTACGAGCAGTACTTC.